This TCR beta chain was retrieved from a study of PD-1 blockade in classical Hodgkin lymphoma. Each of the patients experienced relapse following autologous stem cell transplantation, and their brentuximab vedotin exposure differed. Generated by immunoSEQ multiplex PCR, the TCRdb table keeps only in-frame clones and is missing some. The sample carries more than 85,000 clones, 80% to 95% recorded once. About this clone itself: Its target is unknown.

The CDR3 is made up of 15 amino acids. Germline CDR1 reads LNHDA; CDR2 reads SQIVND (reference sequence). The V gene lost 5 bases and the J gene lost 7 bases, with 19 bases spanning the gap. Findings and limits, study-wide: What drove the repertoire differences, possibly disease activity or prior therapy, has not been defined. Individuals who commenced nivolumab within less than 1 year of ASCT were excluded. By cycle point C4D1, TCR diversity had risen significantly in CD4+ cells (but not CD8+ cells).

The V and J genes are TRBV19 and TRBJ2-3; a possible D gene is TRBD2 (5 bases). The clonotype originates from a human donor with classical Hodgkin lymphoma. The specimen comprised peripheral blood mononuclear cells (PBMCs), sampled before the second cycle of nivolumab. The CDR3 coding sequence is TGTGCCAGTAGTGTGACCGGGATGCTATCAAATACGCAGTATTTT. Encoded protein: CASSVTGMLSNTQYF.